The TCR beta chain under discussion was sequenced for a study of blood T cell repertoires in COVID-19 (dated by TCRdb to 2020 to 2022). As for the study more broadly: Samples covering the acute and convalescent phases of COVID-19 were provided by collaborators in the United States, Italy and Spain. The material from the prospective study consisted of cDNA or gDNA derived from T cells, B-cell-depleted T cells, or PBMCs. Subjects who had been exposed to COVID-19, were actively infected with it, or had recovered from it provided the deeply sampled blood TCRbeta repertoires that made up the dataset. The repertoires were released in a freely available public database intended as a resource for research on the immune response to SARS-CoV-2. Samples were obtained from the ongoing ImmuneRACE study (first 160 participants) and from over 1,000 subjects provided by 6 global collaborators. Sample metadata almost always included a de-identified subject ID, COVID-19 status, age in years and sex. Where HLA class I and class II types were available, the types were taken from metadata supplied by the sample provider, not from assay-based typing.

On the study overall, not on this receptor specifically: How much clinical and demographic metadata was included differed by source and by participant, and the metadata was provided uncurated.

With regard to this clone: What this receptor recognizes is not known. One base away there is no much larger clone; base qualities are not given.

Participants in the prospective study were enrolled through a virtual design, were aged roughly 18 to 100 years, and lived in approximately 25 United States geographic areas. Cohort assignment in the prospective study relied on participant-reported clinical history from a screening survey and a study questionnaire. Exposed participants were defined as having been in contact with someone with a PCR-confirmed or clinician-diagnosed COVID-19 case within 2 weeks of study entry. Mobile phlebotomists in the prospective study collected whole blood, serum and a nasopharyngeal or oropharyngeal swab from every participant. Additional blood draws and questionnaires over a 2-month period could optionally be provided by prospective study participants. Before DNA extraction, blood samples from the prospective study were shipped at room temperature or frozen. The immunoSEQ Assay, a bias-controlled multiplex PCR, was used to amplify TCRbeta CDR3 regions from genomic DNA. Per the authors' processing: Nucleated cell counts per sample were estimated from amplification of reference gene primers within the assay. Sequence reads were collapsed and filtered to measure the absolute abundance of every unique TCRbeta CDR3 rearrangement. For each sample, productive Simpson clonality was calculated as the square root of Simpson's diversity index across productive rearrangements. Held by TCRdb, this immuneACCESS table contains in-frame sequences only and omits some clones. Under half of the omission traces to an unresolved V gene where checked; the cause of the rest is unknown. Clone size and V and J calls were adopted from that table, with D and trimming inferred from the DNA. This sample is represented by fewer than 250,000 clones; over 80% of them were singletons. Together, the top ten hold around 3.6% of the sample.

What was sequenced was PBMCs or T cells enriched from blood (not recorded which). This receptor was taken from a woman aged 25 to 39 who had been exposed to COVID-19.

The CDR3 reads as follows: CASSRRNSQMRQPNTEAFF. The DNA is as follows: TGTGCCAGCAGCCGTAGAAATAGCCAGATGAGACAGCCTAACACTGAAGCTTTCTTT. Recombination joined TRBV7-6 with TRBJ1-1; the D gene is perhaps TRBD1, on 5 matching bases. V was cut back by 5 bases and J by 2 bases, leaving a gap of 27 bases between them. There are 19 amino acids in the CDR3, from cysteine to phenylalanine inclusive. The sequence is cut down to CDR3 DNA, 57 bases in frame from base 1. Looking up the germline V gene yields CDR1 SGHVS and CDR2 FNYEAQ.